This T cell receptor (beta chain) stems from a study of OX40 agonist ivuxolimab in advanced cancers. Regarding the study as a whole: Low normalized clonal expansion also occurred in some nonresponding patients. Both blood CD4+ and CD8+ T cells showed clonal growth by week 6 at 0.1 to 3.0 mg/kg.

The length of the CDR3 is 15 residues. Germline V gene data show CDR1 as MDHEN and CDR2 as SYDVKM. V gave up 3 bases and J gave up 0 bases, with 9 bases separating them. Libraries were prepared by immunoSEQ multiplex PCR; TCRdb keeps only in-frame clonotypes and omits some of them. Among some 46,000 clones listed, roughly 89% were seen once. As regards this clone: Its antigen is currently unknown.

The chain is built from TRBV28 and TRBJ1-3; the D is unclear. Sequencing used CD4+ or CD8+ T cells sorted from blood, obtained in a trial of the OX40 agonist ivuxolimab. This sequence was found in an adult with an advanced solid tumor such as melanoma, head and neck, liver or kidney cancer. The CDR3 nucleotides read TGTGCCAGCAGTTTGCAGAAAGTCTCTGGAAACACCATATATTTT. Translating it yields CASSLQKVSGNTIYF.